These T cell receptor beta chains were read from a single sample in a study of CD8+ T cells in alopecia areata. Profiled with immunoSEQ multiplex PCR; TCRdb holds only in-frame clones, not every one. The sample lists about 250,000 clones, about two thirds occurring once. The material sequenced was CD4+ T cells sorted from blood, taken at week 0. The receptors were sampled from a human donor with alopecia areata. The CDR3 runs from the conserved cysteine through the conserved F or W. A D gene is named only where the DNA matches it firmly. For some rows the clone size is stated as once, few or many, or as a class when expanded; others skip it.

size: NA
V: TRBV29-1
J: TRBJ2-1
D: NA
length: 13
CDR3: CSPRRLDYNEQFF
DNA: TGCAGCCCCCGGAGGCTTGACTACAATGAGCAGTTCTTC

size: NA
V: TRBV27
J: TRBJ2-3
D: TRBD2
length: 17
CDR3: CASSLSLPGGGYDTQYF
DNA: TGTGCCAGCAGTTTATCTCTCCCTGGCGGGGGGTACGATACGCAGTATTTT

size: few
V: TRBV6-6
J: TRBJ2-6
D: NA
length: 15
CDR3: CASSYSGAGANVLTF
DNA: TGTGCCAGCAGTTACTCGGGGGCTGGGGCCAACGTCCTGACTTTC

size: few
V: TRBV9
J: TRBJ1-4
D: NA
length: 14
CDR3: CASSVAPYDEKLFF
DNA: TGTGCCAGCAGCGTAGCACCTTATGATGAAAAACTGTTTTTT

size: once
V: TRBV4-2
J: TRBJ2-7
D: TRBD1
length: 14
CDR3: CASSQGGTGYEQYF
DNA: TGTGCCAGCAGCCAAGGTGGGACAGGTTACGAGCAGTACTTC

size: NA
V: TRBV9
J: TRBJ2-1
D: TRBD2
length: 15
CDR3: CASSVGRGLANEQFF
DNA: TGTGCCAGCAGCGTAGGGCGGGGGTTGGCCAATGAGCAGTTCTTC

size: NA
V: TRBV25-1
J: TRBJ2-5
D: NA
length: 14
CDR3: CASSETQGVETQYF
DNA: TGTGCCAGCAGTGAAACTCAGGGTGTCGAGACCCAGTACTTC

size: NA
V: TRBV2
J: TRBJ2-5
D: TRBD2
length: 15
CDR3: CASSDGLAGVGAQYF
DNA: TGTGCCAGCAGTGATGGACTAGCGGGGGTCGGGGCCCAGTACTTC

size: NA
V: TRBV12-5
J: TRBJ1-1
D: NA
length: 13
CDR3: CASGSNMNTEAFF
DNA: TGTGCTAGTGGTTCCAATATGAACACTGAAGCTTTCTTT

size: NA
V: TRBV30
J: TRBJ1-6
D: TRBD1
length: 14
CDR3: CAWTWDSLTSPLHF
DNA: TGTGCCTGGACGTGGGACAGTCTTACCTCACCCCTCCACTTT

size: NA
V: TRBV5-6
J: TRBJ1-5
D: NA
length: 14
CDR3: CASSLGAQGQPQHF
DNA: TGTGCCAGCAGCTTGGGTGCCCAGGGGCAGCCCCAGCATTTT

size: NA
V: TRBV30
J: TRBJ2-3
D: NA
length: 13
CDR3: CAWRVGSADTQYF
DNA: TGTGCCTGGCGAGTCGGCTCCGCTGACACGCAGTATTTT

size: NA
V: TRBV4-2
J: TRBJ1-6
D: NA
length: 15
CDR3: CASSQDPGGNSPLHF
DNA: TGTGCCAGCAGCCAAGATCCCGGGGGGAATTCACCCCTCCACTTT

size: NA
V: TRBV27
J: TRBJ1-5
D: NA
length: 14
CDR3: CASSFTGIYQPQHF
DNA: TGTGCCAGCAGTTTCACAGGGATTTATCAGCCCCAGCATTTT

size: few
V: TRBV30
J: TRBJ1-2
D: NA
length: 12
CDR3: CAWSPPVGGYTF
DNA: TGTGCCTGGAGTCCCCCCGTTGGTGGCTACACCTTC

size: few
V: TRBV29-1
J: TRBJ2-7
D: NA
length: 12
CDR3: CSVDVAGHEQYF
DNA: TGCAGCGTCGACGTGGCGGGACACGAGCAGTACTTC

size: few
V: TRBV29-1
J: TRBJ2-7
D: TRBD1
length: 13
CDR3: CSASGTGRYEQYF
DNA: TGCAGCGCCTCCGGGACAGGGCGTTACGAGCAGTACTTC

size: NA
V: TRBV7-9
J: TRBJ1-2
D: NA
length: 16
CDR3: CASSLDRQGIGYGYTF
DNA: TGTGCCAGCAGCTTAGATCGTCAGGGTATCGGCTATGGCTACACCTTC

size: NA
V: TRBV7-3
J: TRBJ2-7
D: NA
length: 12
CDR3: CASSSAGGEQYF
DNA: TGTGCCAGCAGCTCCGCAGGGGGGGAGCAGTACTTC

size: NA
V: TRBV30
J: TRBJ2-7
D: NA
length: 14
CDR3: CAWNPGRGVGEQYF
DNA: TGTGCCTGGAACCCGGGCCGGGGTGTTGGGGAGCAGTACTTC

size: NA
V: TRBV7-3
J: TRBJ2-7
D: NA
length: 15
CDR3: CASSLNPGDSYEQYF
DNA: TGTGCCAGCAGCTTAAACCCGGGCGACTCCTACGAGCAGTACTTC

size: NA
V: TRBV29-1
J: TRBJ2-7
D: NA
length: 12
CDR3: CSWSRDGYEQYF
DNA: TGCAGCTGGTCCCGGGACGGCTACGAGCAGTACTTC

size: NA
V: TRBV30
J: TRBJ1-1
D: NA
length: 15
CDR3: CAWKGTLRGNTEAFF
DNA: TGTGCCTGGAAAGGGACTCTTAGAGGGAACACTGAAGCTTTCTTT

size: NA
V: TRBV7-2
J: TRBJ1-1
D: NA
length: 14
CDR3: CASSFNQGKTEAFF
DNA: TGTGCCAGCAGCTTCAACCAGGGTAAGACTGAAGCTTTCTTT

size: NA
V: TRBV29-1
J: TRBJ1-2
D: TRBD1
length: 12
CDR3: CSVEGLRGGYTF
DNA: TGCAGCGTTGAAGGGCTCAGGGGGGGTTACACCTTC

size: NA
V: TRBV30
J: TRBJ2-7
D: NA
length: 14
CDR3: CAWSARESRYEQYF
DNA: TGTGCCTGGAGTGCGAGGGAAAGCAGGTACGAGCAGTACTTC

size: NA
V: TRBV30
J: TRBJ1-3
D: NA
length: 14
CDR3: CAWSFLSSGNTIYF
DNA: TGTGCCTGGAGTTTCCTATCCTCTGGAAACACCATATATTTT

size: NA
V: TRBV19
J: TRBJ2-2
D: NA
length: 14
CDR3: CASSKAANTGELFF
DNA: TGTGCCAGTAGTAAGGCAGCGAACACCGGGGAGCTGTTTTTT

size: NA
V: TRBV7-2
J: TRBJ1-1
D: TRBD1
length: 14
CDR3: CASSSDRMNTEAFF
DNA: TGTGCCAGCAGCTCGGACAGGATGAACACTGAAGCTTTCTTT

size: NA
V: TRBV30
J: TRBJ1-1
D: NA
length: 13
CDR3: CAWSPNGYTEAFF
DNA: TGTGCCTGGAGTCCTAATGGGTACACTGAAGCTTTCTTT

size: few
V: TRBV4-1
J: TRBJ2-3
D: TRBD2
length: 15
CDR3: CASSQRAGSTDTQYF
DNA: TGCGCCAGCAGCCAACGAGCGGGGTCCACAGATACGCAGTATTTT

size: NA
V: TRBV18
J: TRBJ1-1
D: NA
length: 14
CDR3: CASSPQTLNTEAFF
DNA: TGTGCCAGCTCACCACAGACGTTGAACACTGAAGCTTTCTTT

size: few
V: TRBV4-3
J: TRBJ1-2
D: NA
length: 13
CDR3: CASSQRGGYGYTF
DNA: TGCGCCAGCAGCCAGAGGGGAGGATATGGCTACACCTTC

size: NA
V: TRBV6-5
J: TRBJ2-7
D: TRBD2
length: 14
CDR3: CASSRGTSTHEQYF
DNA: TGTGCCAGCAGTCGCGGGACTAGCACCCACGAGCAGTACTTC

size: NA
V: TRBV7-8
J: TRBJ2-7
D: NA
length: 15
CDR3: CASSAGPRSSYEQYF
DNA: TGTGCCAGCAGCGCCGGACCCAGAAGCTCCTACGAGCAGTACTTC

size: NA
V: TRBV25-1
J: TRBJ2-7
D: NA
length: 15
CDR3: CASSSLRLTGMEQYF
DNA: TGTGCCAGCAGTTCACTCAGATTAACAGGGATGGAGCAGTACTTC

size: NA
V: TRBV9
J: TRBJ2-7
D: TRBD2
length: 17
CDR3: CASSVGSRAGGTYEQYF
DNA: TGTGCCAGCAGCGTAGGATCCCGAGCGGGGGGAACCTACGAGCAGTACTTC

size: NA
V: TRBV7-9
J: TRBJ2-5
D: TRBD2
length: 14
CDR3: CASSHPGGQETQYF
DNA: TGTGCCAGCAGCCACCCGGGAGGTCAAGAGACCCAGTACTTC

size: once
V: TRBV27
J: TRBJ2-2
D: NA
length: 16
CDR3: CASSLRGGVGTGELFF
DNA: TGTGCCAGCAGCTTGCGGGGCGGGGTGGGGACCGGGGAGCTGTTTTTT

size: NA
V: TRBV27
J: TRBJ2-2
D: TRBD2
length: 17
CDR3: CASSLTSGGAHTGELFF
DNA: TGTGCCAGCAGTCTGACTAGCGGGGGGGCCCACACCGGGGAGCTGTTTTTT

size: NA
V: TRBV5-1
J: TRBJ2-5
D: NA
length: 16
CDR3: CASSLVGSLGQETQYF
DNA: TGCGCCAGCAGCTTGGTGGGCAGTCTGGGGCAAGAGACCCAGTACTTC

size: NA
V: TRBV7-2
J: TRBJ1-1
D: NA
length: 13
CDR3: CASSSRGNTEAFF
DNA: TGTGCCAGCAGTTCGCGGGGGAACACTGAAGCTTTCTTT

size: NA
V: TRBV4-1
J: TRBJ2-5
D: NA
length: 14
CDR3: CASSQDPQRETQYF
DNA: TGCGCCAGCAGCCAAGATCCCCAGCGAGAGACCCAGTACTTC

size: few
V: TRBV29-1
J: TRBJ1-1
D: NA
length: 12
CDR3: CSAEWGATEAFF
DNA: TGCAGCGCTGAATGGGGCGCCACTGAAGCTTTCTTT

size: NA
V: TRBV9
J: TRBJ2-6
D: NA
length: 17
CDR3: CASSVAIPVAGANVLTF
DNA: TGTGCCAGCAGCGTAGCAATCCCGGTAGCCGGGGCCAACGTCCTGACTTTC